The 21 T cell receptor beta chains below all came from one sample that was sequenced in a study of vaccination effects on CD4 cells after COVID-19. Peptide-pool stimulation followed by sequencing identified expanded antigen-specific CD4+ clonotypes in the ViraFEST assay. Subsequent to a culture period of about ten days, CD4+ T cells were isolated. Participants were vaccinated with two doses of either the BNT162b2 or mRNA-1273 vaccine. The protocol was immunoSEQ multiplex PCR, while the TCRdb copy is restricted to in-frame clones and leaves out a portion. In the table there are about 46,000 clones, about 76% of which are singletons. For these receptors, no antigen is known. This material consisted of CD4+ T cells from PBMCs cultured with HCoV-OC43 spike peptides, taken after COVID-19 vaccination. Subset reported: HCoV-OC43 spike overlapping peptide pool stimulation. Receptor source: a human donor who received a COVID-19 vaccine.

There are a few counts of this clone. J is TRBJ1-1 and V is TRBV14, with D possibly being TRBD1 (5 bases). Trimming removed 3 bases at V and 5 bases at J, with 16 bases between. The V gene's germline CDR1 is SGHDN and CDR2 FVKESK. The length of the CDR3 is 15 residues. The CDR3 DNA follows: TGTGCCAGCAGCCAGTCGAGAGGATGGGGGACTGAAGCTTTCTTT. This sequence encodes CASSQSRGWGTEAFF. The full variable domain, with the rest looked up from reference TRBV14 and TRBJ1-1, is EAGVTQFPSHSVIEKGQTVTLRCDPISGHDNLYWYRRVMGKEIKFLLHFVKESKQDESGMPNNRFLAERTGGTYSTLKVQPAELEDSGVYFCASSQSRGWGTEAFFGQGTRLTVV.

CDR3 DNA: TGTGCCAGCAGCTTACAGCCCCGGGGTTCACCCCTCCACTTT. This codes for CASSLQPRGSPLHF. The gene calls are TRBV6-5 and TRBJ1-6; no clear D. This CDR3 has 14 residues. Germline CDR1 and CDR2: MNHEY and SVGAGI. V gave up 6 bases and J gave up 9 bases, with 15 bases separating them.

This clone was seen once. Other nucleotide sequences in the sample specify the same CDR3. The rearrangement uses TRBV10-3 and TRBJ1-2, with D perhaps TRBD1 (6 bases). Trimming took 3 bases from V and 3 from J, leaving 8 bases between them. CDR1 is ENHRY, CDR2 SYGVKD, per germline. The CDR3 sequence is 13 residues long. Here the CDR3 DNA reads TGTGCCATCAGTGAAAGGGGGGACTATGGCTACACCTTC. Protein product: CAISERGDYGYTF.

The chain is built from TRBV6-1 and TRBJ1-2; D unclear. CDR1 and CDR2 from the germline V gene are MNHNS and SASEGT. Trimming removed 3 bases from V and 3 bases from J, with 5 bases in between. The CDR3 contains 12 residues. Here the CDR3 DNA reads TGTGCCAGCAGTGACGGACACTATGGCTACACCTTC. Amino acid sequence: CASSDGHYGYTF.

This clone was seen a single time. This chain connects TRBV7-9 to TRBJ1-1, with D hard to call. This CDR3 has 11 residues. V dropped 5 bases and J dropped 5 bases, with 6 bases sitting between them. CDR1 and CDR2 (germline): SEHNR, FQNEAQ (reference sequence). This CDR3 is CASSPRTEAFF. CDR3 bases: TGTGCCAGCAGCCCTAGGACTGAAGCTTTCTTT.

The rearrangement uses TRBV11-2 and TRBJ2-5; a weak D match, TRBD1 (6 bases). Trimming left V 5 bases short and J 5 bases short, with 12 bases between. Germline lookup yields CDR1 SGHAT and CDR2 FQNNGV. This CDR3 spans 13 amino acids. CDR3 protein: CASSPSGVETQYF. The CDR3, as DNA: TGTGCCAGCAGCCCCTCAGGGGTGGAGACCCAGTACTTC.

This chain links TRBV7-9 with TRBJ1-1; the D gene is possibly TRBD1 (5 bases). V dropped 7 bases and J dropped 11 bases, with 20 bases sitting between them. This CDR3 spans 13 amino acids. Germline CDR1 SEHNR, CDR2 FQNEAQ (reference sequence). The CDR3 reads CASIPDTRSLAFF. The CDR3 DNA reads as TGTGCCAGCATCCCGGACACCAGGTCTCTCGCTTTCTTT.

The rearrangement links TRBV4-2 to TRBJ2-1; the D gene is possibly TRBD1 (6 bases). From germline, CDR1 is LGHNA and CDR2 YNFKEQ. Trimming removed 1 base at V and 7 bases at J, with 17 bases between. The CDR3 contains 16 residues. CDR3 DNA sequence: TGTGCCAGCAGCCAAGCCCCCGGACAGAACGGGAATGAGCAGTTCTTC. Its translation is CASSQAPGQNGNEQFF.

The rearrangement joins TRBV2 to TRBJ2-3, with TRBD1 as a possible D gene (6 bases). The V gene lost 10 bases and the J gene lost 5 bases, with 16 bases spanning the gap. The CDR3 covers 13 residues. Germline CDR1 is SNHLY and CDR2 is FYNNEI. As DNA, the CDR3 is TGTGCCACCGCACGAGAGGACAGAGATACGCAGTATTTT. Translation: CATAREDRDTQYF.

The table lists this clone with a count of one. J is TRBJ1-2 and V is TRBV2, with D unresolved. Trimming removed 10 bases at V and 0 bases at J, with 15 bases between. Germline values: CDR1 SNHLY, CDR2 FYNNEI. The CDR3 has 14 amino acids. The CDR3 DNA is TGTGCCAAGAGCAGAAGACAAACTAACTATGGCTACACCTTC. This encodes CAKSRRQTNYGYTF.

The V gene is TRBV30, the J gene TRBJ2-3, with 9 bases that match TRBD2. Germline V lookup: CDR1 GTSNPN, CDR2 SVGIG (reference sequence). Trimming removed 1 base from V and 4 bases from J; junction bases left unmatched: 3. The CDR3 totals 14 residues. This CDR3 is CAWSGLAGSDTQYF. DNA for the CDR3: TGTGCCTGGAGTGGGCTAGCGGGATCAGATACGCAGTATTTT.

This clone was counted between two and nine times. V usage is TRBV7-6 and J usage is TRBJ2-7; 8 bases align to TRBD1. The germline gives CDR1 SGHVS, CDR2 FNYEAQ. The CDR3 spans 14 residues. The ends lost 5 bases at V and 4 bases at J; junction bases unmatched: 7. The CDR3 bases are TGTGCCAGCAGCGAGGGACAGGTGTCGTACGAGCAGTACTTC. Its protein is CASSEGQVSYEQYF.

V is TRBV7-9 and J is TRBJ2-6; possibly TRBD2 for D (5 bases). Trimming cost V 1 base and J 4 bases, with 14 bases left between them. CDR1 and CDR2 from the germline V gene are SEHNR and FQNEAQ (reference sequence). The CDR3 totals 17 residues. CDR3 sequence: CASSLGETLWGANVLTF. CDR3 in DNA: TGTGCCAGCAGCTTAGGGGAGACTCTGTGGGGGGCCAACGTCCTGACTTTC.

There are a few counts of this clone. V gene TRBV5-4 combines with J gene TRBJ1-6; D gene uncertain. V was pared by 2 bases and J by 9 bases, with 6 bases between. This CDR3 has 12 amino acids. Germline-derived CDR1 and CDR2 are SGHNT and YYREEE (reference sequence). CDR3 protein: CASSFDVSPLHF. CDR3 coding DNA: TGTGCCAGCAGCTTCGACGTTTCACCCCTCCACTTT.

In this sample, this clone turned up a few times. The rearrangement uses TRBV5-1 and TRBJ2-7, with D perhaps matching TRBD2 (6 bases). The CDR3 is 15 amino acids. Germline loops: CDR1 SGHRS, CDR2 YFSETQ. Trimming removed 1 base at V and 2 bases at J, with 13 bases between. The CDR3 is CASSLNAGPTYEQYF. CDR3 nucleotides: TGCGCCAGCAGCTTGAATGCGGGACCCACCTACGAGCAGTACTTC. Full variable domain (outside the CDR3, taken from reference TRBV5-1 and TRBJ2-7): KAGVTQTPRYLIKTRGQQVTLSCSPISGHRSVSWYQQTPGQGLQFLFEYFSETQRNKGNFPGRFSGRQFSNSRSEMNVSTLELGDSALYLCASSLNAGPTYEQYFGPGTRLTVT.

The J gene is TRBJ2-1, the V gene TRBV5-1; the D is unclear. V lost 7 bases to trimming and J lost 9 bases, with 20 bases between them. The CDR3 contains 14 residues. Germline loops: CDR1 SGHRS, CDR2 YFSETQ. CDR3: CASGPMWAGVEQFF. The CDR3, as DNA: TGCGCCAGCGGCCCGATGTGGGCAGGTGTTGAGCAGTTCTTC.

This clone came up a few times. This sequence joins TRBV4-1 and TRBJ2-1; D remains ambiguous. The CDR3 runs to 11 residues. The V gene lost 2 bases and the J gene lost 5 bases, with 1 base spanning the gap. CDR1 and CDR2 from the germline V gene are MGHRA and YSYEKL. This CDR3 is CASSQNNEQFF. CDR3 in DNA: TGCGCCAGCAGCCAAAACAATGAGCAGTTCTTC.

The V call is TRBV3-1 (or the pseudogene TRBV3-2), the J call TRBJ2-7; D possibly corresponds to TRBD2 (5 bases). This CDR3 contains 13 residues. Germline-derived CDR1 and CDR2 are LGHDT and YNNKEL (reference sequence). V was cut by 1 base and J by 6 bases, with 10 bases left in between. CDR3 DNA: TGTGCCAGCAGCCAAGGACTAAAGGGCGAGCAGTACTTC. This gives the protein CASSQGLKGEQYF.

This clone was seen a single time. The chain is built from TRBV5-4 and TRBJ2-2; D not resolved. There are 14 residues in the CDR3. The V gene's germline CDR1 is SGHNT and CDR2 YYREEE (reference sequence). Trimming pared 6 bases from V and 0 bases from J, leaving 9 bases between. The CDR3 DNA is TGTGCCAGCAAGATCGGACCGAACACCGGGGAGCTGTTTTTT. Translated, it gives CASKIGPNTGELFF.

This chain joins TRBV6-1 and TRBJ1-6; perhaps TRBD1 as D (5 bases). The CDR3 covers 16 residues. Trimming stripped 1 base from V and 7 bases from J, with 14 bases between. Germline CDR1 MNHNS, CDR2 SASEGT. As DNA, the CDR3 is TGTGCCAGCAGTGAAGGGTCGCGCAGGACAAATTCACCCCTCCACTTT. Encoded protein: CASSEGSRRTNSPLHF.

This rearrangement joins TRBV18 to TRBJ2-3; D remains unclear. Germline CDR1 KGHSH, CDR2 LQKENI. The CDR3 has 16 residues. With 3 bases removed from V and 1 base from J, the gap between germline ends came to 14 bases. DNA for the CDR3: TGTGCCAGCTCACCCGTTCTGCCCGCGGGCACAGATACGCAGTATTTT. It translates to CASSPVLPAGTDTQYF.